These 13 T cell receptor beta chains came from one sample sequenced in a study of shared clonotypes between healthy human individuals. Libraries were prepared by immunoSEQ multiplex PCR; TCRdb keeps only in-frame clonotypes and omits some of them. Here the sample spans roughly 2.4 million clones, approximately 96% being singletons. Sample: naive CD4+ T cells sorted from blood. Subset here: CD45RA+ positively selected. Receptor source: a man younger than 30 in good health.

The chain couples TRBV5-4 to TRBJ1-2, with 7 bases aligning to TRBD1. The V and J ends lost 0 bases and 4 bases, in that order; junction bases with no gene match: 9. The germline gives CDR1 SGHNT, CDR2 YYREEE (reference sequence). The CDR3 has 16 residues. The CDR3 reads CASSLGWQGESYGYTF. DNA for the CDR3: TGTGCCAGCAGCTTGGGCTGGCAGGGGGAATCCTATGGCTACACCTTC.

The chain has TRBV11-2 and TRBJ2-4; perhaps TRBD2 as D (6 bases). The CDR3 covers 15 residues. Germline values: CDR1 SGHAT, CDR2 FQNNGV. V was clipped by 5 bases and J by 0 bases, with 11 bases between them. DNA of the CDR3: TGTGCCAGCAGCCCGGGACTTTTAGCCAAAAACATTCAGTACTTC. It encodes CASSPGLLAKNIQYF.

CDR3 region: CASGRSREGNQPQHF. DNA for the CDR3: TGTGCCAGCGGACGCAGTCGGGAGGGCAATCAGCCCCAGCATTTT. The chain links TRBV13 to TRBJ1-5; D gene unclear. Trimming removed 8 bases from V and 2 bases from J, with 16 bases in between. Germline assignment: CDR1 PRHDT and CDR2 FYEKMQ (reference sequence). CDR3 length: 15 amino acids.

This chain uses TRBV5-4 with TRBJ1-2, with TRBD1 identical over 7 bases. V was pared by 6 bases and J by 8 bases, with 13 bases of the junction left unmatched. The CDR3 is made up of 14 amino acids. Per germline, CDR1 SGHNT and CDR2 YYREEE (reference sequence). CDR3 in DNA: TGTGCCAGCACCTTTGGGGGGCACAGGGGCGGCTACACCTTC. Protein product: CASTFGGHRGGYTF.

CDR3 residues: CASSLEGRGFADTQYF. The CDR3 DNA reads as TGTGCCAGCAGCTTGGAGGGCAGGGGTTTCGCAGATACGCAGTATTTT. The chain is built from TRBV5-4 and TRBJ2-3, with D possibly being TRBD1 (6 bases). The CDR3 totals 16 residues. The V gene lost 0 bases and the J gene lost 4 bases, with 15 bases spanning the gap. CDR1 and CDR2 from the germline V gene are SGHNT and YYREEE (reference sequence).

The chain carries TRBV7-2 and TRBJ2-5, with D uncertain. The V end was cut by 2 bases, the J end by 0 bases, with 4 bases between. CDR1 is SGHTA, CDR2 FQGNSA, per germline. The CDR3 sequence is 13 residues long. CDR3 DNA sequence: TGTGCCAGCAGCTTACAGAACCAAGAGACCCAGTACTTC. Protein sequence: CASSLQNQETQYF.

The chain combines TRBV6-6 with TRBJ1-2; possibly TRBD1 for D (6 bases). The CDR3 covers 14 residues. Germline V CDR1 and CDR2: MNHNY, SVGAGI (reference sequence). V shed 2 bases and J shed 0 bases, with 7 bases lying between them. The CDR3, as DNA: TGTGCCAGCAGTTACCAGGGGCCTAACTATGGCTACACCTTC. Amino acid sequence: CASSYQGPNYGYTF.

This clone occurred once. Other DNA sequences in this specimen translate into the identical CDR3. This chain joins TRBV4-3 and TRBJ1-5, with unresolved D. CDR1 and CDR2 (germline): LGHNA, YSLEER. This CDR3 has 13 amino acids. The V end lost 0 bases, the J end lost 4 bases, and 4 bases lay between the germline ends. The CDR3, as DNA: TGCGCCAGCAGCCAAGATTCGAATCAGCCCCAGCATTTT. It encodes CASSQDSNQPQHF.

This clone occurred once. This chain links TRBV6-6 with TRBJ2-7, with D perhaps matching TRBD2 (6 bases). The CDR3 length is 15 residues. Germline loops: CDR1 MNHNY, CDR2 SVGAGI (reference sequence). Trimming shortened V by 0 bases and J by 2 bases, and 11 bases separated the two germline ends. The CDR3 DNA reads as TGTGCCAGCAGTTACTCGGGACGGGAGACCTACGAGCAGTACTTC. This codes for CASSYSGRETYEQYF.

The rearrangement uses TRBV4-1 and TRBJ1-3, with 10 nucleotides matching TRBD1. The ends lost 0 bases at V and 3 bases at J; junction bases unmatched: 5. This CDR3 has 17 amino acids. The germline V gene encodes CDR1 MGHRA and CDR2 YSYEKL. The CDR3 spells CASSQDVGQGNGNTIYF. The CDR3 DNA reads TGCGCCAGCAGCCAAGACGTGGGACAGGGGAATGGAAACACCATATATTTT.

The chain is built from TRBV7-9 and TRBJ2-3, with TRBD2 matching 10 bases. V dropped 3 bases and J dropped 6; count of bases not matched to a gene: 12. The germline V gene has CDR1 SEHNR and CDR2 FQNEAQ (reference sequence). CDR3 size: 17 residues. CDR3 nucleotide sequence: TGTGCCAGCAGCTTGAGCGGGAGCGGGAGGGCCCGGGATACGCAGTATTTT. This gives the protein CASSLSGSGRARDTQYF. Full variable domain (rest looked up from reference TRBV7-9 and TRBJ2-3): DTGVSQNPRHKITKRGQNVTFRCDPISEHNRLYWYRQTLGQGPEFLTYFQNEAQLEKSRLLSDRFSAERPKGSFSTLEIQRTEQGDSAMYLCASSLSGSGRARDTQYFGPGTRLTVL.

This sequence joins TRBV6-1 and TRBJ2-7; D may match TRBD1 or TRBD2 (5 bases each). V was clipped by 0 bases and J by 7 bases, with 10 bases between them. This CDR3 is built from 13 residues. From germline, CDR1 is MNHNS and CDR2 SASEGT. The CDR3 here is CASSEAGWGEQYF. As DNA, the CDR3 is TGTGCCAGCAGTGAAGCGGGTTGGGGGGAGCAGTACTTC.

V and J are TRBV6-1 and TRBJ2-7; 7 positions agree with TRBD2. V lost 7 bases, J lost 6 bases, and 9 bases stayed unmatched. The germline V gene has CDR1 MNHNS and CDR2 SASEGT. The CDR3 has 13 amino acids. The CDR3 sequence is CASKASGGGEQYF. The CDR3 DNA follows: TGTGCCAGCAAAGCTAGCGGAGGAGGCGAGCAGTACTTC.